Included here is one T cell receptor beta chain sequence, with context. The CDR3 is made up of 16 amino acids. V lost 3 bases, J lost 0 bases, and 12 bases lay in between. CDR1 LNHDA and CDR2 SQIVND come from the germline V gene (reference sequence). This entry is derived from a study of siplizumab effects on memory and regulatory T cells. Clones were sequenced by immunoSEQ multiplex PCR, and TCRdb holds only the in-frame ones, with some missing. The table shows about 72,000 clones, with about 89% occurring only once. The receptor's source is a human donor in good health. The chain recombines TRBV19 with TRBJ1-5; unclear D gene. The sample consisted of CD8+ T cells sorted from blood. In DNA, the CDR3 is TGTGCCAGTAGTATTATACCCGACTATAGCAATCAGCCCCAGCATTTT. This encodes CASSIIPDYSNQPQHF.